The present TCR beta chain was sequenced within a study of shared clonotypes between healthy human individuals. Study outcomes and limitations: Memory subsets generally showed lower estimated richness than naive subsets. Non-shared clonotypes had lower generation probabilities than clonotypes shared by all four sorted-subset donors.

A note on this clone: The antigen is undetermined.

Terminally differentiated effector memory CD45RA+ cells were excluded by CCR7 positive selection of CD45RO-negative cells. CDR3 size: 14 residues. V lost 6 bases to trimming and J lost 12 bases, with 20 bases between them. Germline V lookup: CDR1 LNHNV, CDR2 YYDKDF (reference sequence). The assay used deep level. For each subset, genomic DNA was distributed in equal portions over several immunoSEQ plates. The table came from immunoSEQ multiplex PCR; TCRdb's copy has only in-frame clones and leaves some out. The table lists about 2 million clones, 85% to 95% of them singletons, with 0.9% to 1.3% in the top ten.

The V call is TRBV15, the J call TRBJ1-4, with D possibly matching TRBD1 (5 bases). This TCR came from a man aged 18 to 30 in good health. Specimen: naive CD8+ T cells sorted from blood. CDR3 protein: CATSSGTNSGELFF. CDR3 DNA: TGTGCCACCAGTAGCGGGACTAACAGCGGGGAACTGTTTTTT.